Presented here are 30 T cell receptor beta chains from one specimen sequenced in a study of cytomegalovirus exposure and HLA in healthy donors. PCR involved 60 Vbeta and 13 Jbeta primers. Assay: immunoSEQ multiplex PCR; the TCRdb copy retains only in-frame clones and omits some. Seen here are 45,000 to 55,000 clones, around 52% observed once, and the top ten hold approximately 10%. What was sequenced was PBMCs. The receptor set was obtained from a human donor in good health.

This clone has a handful of counts. V is TRBV6-1 and J is TRBJ1-2; no firm D call. CDR1 and CDR2 (germline): MNHNS, SASEGT. V was trimmed by 1 base and J by 4 bases, leaving 10 bases between them. The CDR3 extends over 14 amino acids. The CDR3: CASSEGADGYGYTF. The DNA for the CDR3 is TGTGCCAGCAGTGAAGGGGCAGATGGCTATGGCTACACCTTC.

The chain employs TRBV6-5 and TRBJ1-2, with 10 bases lining up with TRBD1. The CDR3 spans 13 residues. The germline V gene encodes CDR1 MNHEY and CDR2 SVGAGI. The V segment lost 7 bases and the J segment 7 bases; nucleotides outside the gene matches: 6. Here the CDR3 reads CASTYGQGGGYTF. Written as DNA, the CDR3 is TGTGCCAGCACCTACGGACAGGGGGGTGGCTACACCTTC.

V gene TRBV19 combines with J gene TRBJ1-5; D call uncertain. The CDR3 is 13 amino acids. Germline CDR1 reads LNHDA; CDR2 reads SQIVND (reference sequence). V gave up 5 bases and J gave up 6 bases, with 11 bases separating them. CDR3 loop: CASSDKFGQPQHF. The CDR3 DNA sequence: TGTGCCAGTAGTGACAAGTTCGGTCAGCCCCAGCATTTT.

This chain connects TRBV7-3 to TRBJ2-5; 7 bases map to TRBD1. The CDR3 is made up of 14 amino acids. Germline V gene data show CDR1 as SGHTA and CDR2 as FQGTGA. V dropped 5 bases and J dropped 4; count of bases not matched to a gene: 7. Written as DNA, the CDR3 is TGTGCCAGCAGCCTAGGGGGCGCGGGAGAGACCCAGTACTTC. Protein: CASSLGGAGETQYF.

J is TRBJ1-1 and V is TRBV6-6; 8 bases map to TRBD1. V shed 7 bases and J 8 bases; nucleotides not matched to a gene: 9. Germline V gives CDR1 MNHNY, CDR2 SVGAGI (reference sequence). The CDR3 runs to 13 residues. The CDR3 loop is CASKQGAFGEAFF. The CDR3 coding sequence is TGTGCCAGCAAGCAGGGGGCTTTTGGGGAAGCTTTCTTT.

This chain connects TRBV30 to TRBJ1-1; D call uncertain. V was pared by 2 bases and J by 5 bases, with 9 bases between. Germline values: CDR1 GTSNPN, CDR2 SVGIG (reference sequence). This CDR3 comprises 12 residues. CDR3 nucleotides: TGTGCCTGGAGTCAAGGGAGTACTGAAGCTTTCTTT. The encoded protein is CAWSQGSTEAFF. Variable domain in full (rest from reference TRBV30 and TRBJ1-1): SQTIHQWPATLVQPVGSPLSLECTVEGTSNPNLYWYRQAAGRGLQLLFYSVGIGQISSEVPQNLSASRPQDRQFILSSKKLLLSDSGFYLCAWSQGSTEAFFGQGTRLTVV.

The V gene is TRBV27, the J gene TRBJ2-2, with 11 bases fitting TRBD1. With 1 base clipped from V and 7 bases from J, the junction kept 5 bases outside the gene matches. The CDR3 length is 16 residues. The germline V gene has CDR1 MNHEY and CDR2 SMNVEV (reference sequence). In nucleotides, the CDR3 is TGTGCCAGCAGTTTATTAGGACAGGGGGCGCACGGGGAGCTGTTTTTT. Translating gives CASSLLGQGAHGELFF.

The V call is TRBV5-4, the J call TRBJ2-3, with D hard to call. The CDR3 spans 13 residues. Trimming took off 2 bases at V and 0 bases at J, with 4 bases between the two ends. The germline V gene has CDR1 SGHNT and CDR2 YYREEE (reference sequence). The CDR3 nucleotides read TGTGCCAGCAGCTTTATTAGCACAGATACGCAGTATTTT. This gives the protein CASSFISTDTQYF. The entire variable domain, with the rest obtained from reference TRBV5-4 and TRBJ2-3, is as follows: ETGVTQSPTHLIKTRGQQVTLRCSSQSGHNTVSWYQQALGQGPQFIFQYYREEENGRGNFPPRFSGLQFPNYSSELNVNALELDDSALYLCASSFISTDTQYFGPGTRLTVL.

The chain carries TRBV4-2 and TRBJ1-1, with a tentative D call TRBD1 (5 bases). This CDR3 comprises 17 residues. V was pared by 0 bases and J by 6 bases, with 20 bases between. Per the germline V gene, CDR1 is LGHNA and CDR2 is YNFKEQ. The CDR3 here is CASSQDHTGDLGSEAFF. The CDR3 DNA follows: TGTGCCAGCAGCCAAGATCATACGGGGGACCTAGGGTCTGAAGCTTTCTTT.

The table lists this clone with a few counts. The chain is built from TRBV10-3 and TRBJ1-2; D possibly corresponds to TRBD1 (5 bases). From germline, CDR1 is ENHRY and CDR2 SYGVKD. V was cut by 3 bases and J by 8 bases, with 13 bases left in between. The CDR3 length is 13 residues. The chain's CDR3 is CAISDGREGGYTF. DNA for the CDR3: TGTGCCATCAGTGACGGCAGGGAGGGAGGCTACACCTTC.

The chain is built from TRBV7-3 and TRBJ1-2; 7 nucleotides align to TRBD1. Germline assignment: CDR1 SGHTA and CDR2 FQGTGA. With V trimmed by 5 bases and J by 3 bases, 9 bases remained unmatched. The CDR3 runs 15 residues. The CDR3 DNA reads as TGTGCCAGCAGCCGCGACAGGGAGAATGACTATGGCTACACCTTC. Its translation: CASSRDRENDYGYTF.

The rearrangement joins TRBV14 to TRBJ1-6, with D unresolved. The CDR3 is made up of 12 amino acids. Per germline, CDR1 SGHDN and CDR2 FVKESK. Between the trimmed V and J ends, which lost 4 bases and 14 bases, there was a span of 12 bases. CDR3 sequence reads: CASSRPGGSLHF. The CDR3 DNA sequence: TGTGCCAGCAGCCGCCCTGGAGGGTCCCTCCACTTT.

The J gene is TRBJ2-5, the V gene TRBV7-2, with TRBD1 matching 8 bases. The CDR3 is 14 residues long. Trimming took 3 bases from V and 4 from J; bases not matched to a gene: 4. Looked up from germline, CDR1 is SGHTA and CDR2 is FQGNSA. CDR3 amino acids: CASSFTTGVETQYF. The DNA for the CDR3 is TGTGCCAGCAGCTTTACGACAGGGGTAGAGACCCAGTACTTC. Full variable domain (rest looked up from reference TRBV7-2 and TRBJ2-5): GAGVSQSPSNKVTEKGKDVELRCDPISGHTALYWYRQSLGQGLEFLIYFQGNSAPDKSGLPSDRFSAERTGGSVSTLTIQRTQQEDSAVYLCASSFTTGVETQYFGPGTRLLVL.

This clone was counted a single time. J is TRBJ1-2 and V is TRBV5-3; the D is unclear. TRBV5-3 counts as an open reading frame of uncertain function. This CDR3 comprises 14 residues. Trimming shortened V by 7 bases and J by 2 bases, and 15 bases separated the two germline ends. The CDR3 region is CARGSWRDNYGYTF. The CDR3 bases are TGTGCCAGAGGAAGCTGGAGAGACAACTATGGCTACACCTTC.

The rearrangement uses TRBV19 and TRBJ1-1; 8 bases fit TRBD1. Looked up from germline, CDR1 is LNHDA and CDR2 is SQIVND (reference sequence). The CDR3 has 15 amino acids. Germline trimming cut 1 base from V and 7 bases from J; bases unmatched to any gene: 8. The CDR3, as DNA: TGTGCCAGTAGTATAGGGGGGGACAGGCTTCATGAAGCTTTCTTT. Protein: CASSIGGDRLHEAFF.

This clone showed up just once. The chain links TRBV30 to TRBJ1-5; 9 positions match TRBD1. Trimming cost V 5 bases and J 6 bases; bases outside gene matches: 14. The length of the CDR3 is 16 residues. The germline CDR1 and CDR2 sequences are GTSNPN and SVGIG (reference sequence). In nucleotides, the CDR3 is TGTGCCTGGTCTAAACCCGGGACAGGGACGGGTCAGCCCCAGCATTTT. Its translation: CAWSKPGTGTGQPQHF.

This clone has just one count. The rearrangement joins TRBV5-4 to TRBJ2-3; D not resolved. The V and J ends lost 0 bases and 5 bases respectively, with 4 bases between them. CDR1 is SGHNT, CDR2 YYREEE, per germline (reference sequence). This CDR3 comprises 12 residues. CDR3 region: CASSLVRDTQYF. The CDR3 DNA reads TGTGCCAGCAGCTTGGTGAGAGATACGCAGTATTTT.

The chain uses TRBV4-2 and TRBJ2-2; TRBD2 matches at 8 bases. The germline gives CDR1 LGHNA, CDR2 YNFKEQ. The CDR3 extends over 15 amino acids. Trimming took 1 base from V and 5 from J; bases not matched to a gene: 3. CDR3 bases: TGTGCCAGCAGCCAAGGGCGGGGGGAAACCGGGGAGCTGTTTTTT. Protein product: CASSQGRGETGELFF.

The chain joins TRBV2 to TRBJ2-1, with 8 bases aligning to TRBD1. The CDR3 has 15 residues. Germline CDR1 is SNHLY and CDR2 is FYNNEI. Germline trimming cut 1 base from V and 7 bases from J; bases unmatched to any gene: 6. The CDR3 protein is CASSEGQGAKNEQFF. The DNA of the CDR3 is TGTGCCAGCAGTGAAGGGCAGGGGGCGAAAAATGAGCAGTTCTTC.

The gene calls are TRBV11-3 and TRBJ2-5; TRBD2 is a possible D gene (6 bases). Germline loops: CDR1 SGHNT, CDR2 YENEEA. Trimming removed 1 base from V and 2 bases from J, with 14 bases in between. This CDR3 is built from 16 residues. The CDR3 spells CASSLGGLALQETQYF. In nucleotides, the CDR3 is TGTGCCAGCAGCTTAGGGGGCCTAGCGTTACAAGAGACCCAGTACTTC.

The genes are TRBV5-5 and TRBJ2-7; the match to TRBD2 covers 9 bases. Germline-derived CDR1 and CDR2 are SGHKS and YYEKEE (reference sequence). The CDR3 loop spans 16 amino acids. The V and J ends lost 3 bases and 2 bases, in that order; junction bases with no gene match: 9. In DNA form, the CDR3 reads TGTGCCAGCAGCTGGAGCATTAGCGGGGGAACCTACGAGCAGTACTTC. Its translation is CASSWSISGGTYEQYF. Supplemented by reference TRBV5-5 and TRBJ2-7, the full variable domain reads DAGVTQSPTHLIKTRGQQVTLRCSPISGHKSVSWYQQVLGQGPQFIFQYYEKEERGRGNFPDRFSARQFPNYSSELNVNALLLGDSALYLCASSWSISGGTYEQYFGPGTRLTVT.

For the CDR3, the DNA is TGTGCCAGTTCGGACAGGGACTATGGCTACACCTTC. It codes for CASSDRDYGYTF. V gene TRBV7-9 combines with J gene TRBJ1-2; 8 nucleotides align to TRBD1. With V trimmed by 9 bases and J by 3 bases, 3 bases remained unmatched. Germline CDR1 SEHNR, CDR2 FQNEAQ (reference sequence). This CDR3 contains 12 residues.

The gene calls are TRBV19 and TRBJ2-7, with 9 positions matching TRBD1. V trimming: 4 bases; J trimming: 4 bases; junction bases outside the gene matches: 5. The CDR3 extends over 14 amino acids. Germline V gives CDR1 LNHDA, CDR2 SQIVND (reference sequence). The CDR3 nucleotides read TGTGCCAGTAGTACATCCGGGACAGGGTACGAGCAGTACTTC. Translating gives CASSTSGTGYEQYF.

The chain links TRBV4-3 to TRBJ2-1, with 8 bases that match TRBD2. This CDR3 has 18 residues. The junction had 12 bases not matched to a gene; V was cut back by 1 base and J by 4 bases. Looked up from germline, CDR1 is LGHNA and CDR2 is YSLEER. CDR3 sequence (DNA): TGCGCCAGCAGCCAAGGGCCCCCCCGGGGGGGTCTGTACAATGAGCAGTTCTTC. This codes for CASSQGPPRGGLYNEQFF.

The V call is TRBV11-1, the J call TRBJ1-2, with D maybe TRBD1 (5 bases). V was cut by 5 bases and J by 0 bases, with 13 bases left in between. The CDR3 extends over 15 amino acids. Germline CDR1 and CDR2: SGHAT and FQDESV (reference sequence). CDR3 sequence: CASSPQGGPNYGYTF. In DNA form, the CDR3 reads TGTGCCAGCAGCCCCCAGGGAGGCCCTAACTATGGCTACACCTTC.

The gene calls are TRBV7-9 and TRBJ2-1, with TRBD2 matching 10 bases. Germline CDR1 is SEHNR and CDR2 is FQNEAQ (reference sequence). V was clipped by 3 bases and J by 0 bases; unmatched bases: 11. The CDR3 runs 19 residues. CDR3: CASSFFVSGGTHSYNEQFF. DNA of the CDR3: TGTGCCAGCAGCTTCTTTGTTAGCGGGGGGACCCACTCCTACAATGAGCAGTTCTTC. Supplemented by reference TRBV7-9 and TRBJ2-1, the full variable domain reads DTGVSQNPRHKITKRGQNVTFRCDPISEHNRLYWYRQTLGQGPEFLTYFQNEAQLEKSRLLSDRFSAERPKGSFSTLEIQRTEQGDSAMYLCASSFFVSGGTHSYNEQFFGPGTRLTVL.

V and J are TRBV7-9 and TRBJ2-1; possible D gene TRBD2, 7 bases. Germline V gene sequence: CDR1 SEHNR, CDR2 FQNEAQ (reference sequence). This CDR3 region has 17 residues. The ends were cut back, 2 bases at V and 8 bases at J, with 22 bases in the middle. This CDR3 reads CASSLNGGGGVMDEQFF. The CDR3 DNA follows: TGTGCCAGCAGCTTAAATGGGGGGGGCGGAGTCATGGATGAGCAGTTCTTC.

V gene TRBV11-3 combines with J gene TRBJ2-3; 9 positions agree with TRBD1. V lost 6 bases to trimming and J lost 8 bases; unmatched junction nucleotides: 9. The CDR3 contains 14 residues. Germline CDR1 and CDR2: SGHNT and YENEEA. In DNA form, the CDR3 reads TGTGCCAGCAGACCGGGACAGGGTACGGGTACGCAGTATTTT. Its translation is CASRPGQGTGTQYF.

This clone was detected a few times. The chain carries TRBV29-1 and TRBJ1-2; D remains unclear. Trimming removed 0 bases from V and 6 bases from J, with 11 bases in between. CDR1 SQVTM and CDR2 ANQGSEA come from the germline V gene. This CDR3 has 13 amino acids. The CDR3 sequence: CSVEENGGHGYTF. In nucleotides, the CDR3 is TGCAGCGTTGAAGAGAACGGAGGGCATGGCTACACCTTC. Using reference TRBV29-1 and TRBJ1-2 for the parts outside the CDR3, the full variable domain is SAVISQKPSRDICQRGTSLTIQCQVDSQVTMMFWYRQQPGQSLTLIATANQGSEATYESGFVIDKFPISRPNLTFSTLTVSNMSPEDSSIYLCSVEENGGHGYTFGSGTRLTVV.

The genes are TRBV29-1 and TRBJ2-3, with D perhaps TRBD2 (6 bases). V dropped 5 bases and J dropped 8 bases, with 14 bases sitting between them. This CDR3 has 12 amino acids. Germline values: CDR1 SQVTM, CDR2 ANQGSEA. The CDR3 nucleotides are TGCAGCGTTCTGCGGGGTCGAAGTACGCAGTATTTT. Translation gives CSVLRGRSTQYF.